The T cell receptor beta chain described here comes from a study of technical replicates of blood from several donors. TCRdb's copy holds only in-frame clones and misses some; the assay was immunoSEQ multiplex PCR. The sample holds approximately 77,000 clones; around 94% are singletons and the top ten take approximately 0.4%. The CDR3 consists of 16 residues. V lost 3 bases, J lost 5 bases, and 20 bases lay in between. Germline CDR1 and CDR2: MDHEN and SYDVKM. The chain employs TRBV28 and TRBJ2-7; D might be TRBD1 (5 bases). The material sequenced was T cells isolated from PBMCs. This receptor was obtained from a human donor in good health. In DNA form, the CDR3 reads TGTGCCAGCAGTTTTCCGATTGGGCAGGGCTATAACGAGCAGTACTTC. Translation gives CASSFPIGQGYNEQYF.